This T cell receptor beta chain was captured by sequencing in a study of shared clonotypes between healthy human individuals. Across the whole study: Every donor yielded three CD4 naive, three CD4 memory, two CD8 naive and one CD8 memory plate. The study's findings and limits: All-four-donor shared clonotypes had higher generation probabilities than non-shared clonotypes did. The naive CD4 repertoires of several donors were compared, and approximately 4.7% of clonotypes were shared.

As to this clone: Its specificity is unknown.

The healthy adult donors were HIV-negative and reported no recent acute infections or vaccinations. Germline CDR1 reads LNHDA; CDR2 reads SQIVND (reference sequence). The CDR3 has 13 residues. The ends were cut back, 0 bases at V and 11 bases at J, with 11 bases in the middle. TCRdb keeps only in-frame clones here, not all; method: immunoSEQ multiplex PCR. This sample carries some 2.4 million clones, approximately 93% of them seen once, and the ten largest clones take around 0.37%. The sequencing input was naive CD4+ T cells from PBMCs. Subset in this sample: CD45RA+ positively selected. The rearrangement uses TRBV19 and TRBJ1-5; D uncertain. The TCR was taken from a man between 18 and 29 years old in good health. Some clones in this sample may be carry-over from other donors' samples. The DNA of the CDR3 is TGTGCCAGTAGTATAGATCGGTCAGCTACCCAGCATTTT. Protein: CASSIDRSATQHF.